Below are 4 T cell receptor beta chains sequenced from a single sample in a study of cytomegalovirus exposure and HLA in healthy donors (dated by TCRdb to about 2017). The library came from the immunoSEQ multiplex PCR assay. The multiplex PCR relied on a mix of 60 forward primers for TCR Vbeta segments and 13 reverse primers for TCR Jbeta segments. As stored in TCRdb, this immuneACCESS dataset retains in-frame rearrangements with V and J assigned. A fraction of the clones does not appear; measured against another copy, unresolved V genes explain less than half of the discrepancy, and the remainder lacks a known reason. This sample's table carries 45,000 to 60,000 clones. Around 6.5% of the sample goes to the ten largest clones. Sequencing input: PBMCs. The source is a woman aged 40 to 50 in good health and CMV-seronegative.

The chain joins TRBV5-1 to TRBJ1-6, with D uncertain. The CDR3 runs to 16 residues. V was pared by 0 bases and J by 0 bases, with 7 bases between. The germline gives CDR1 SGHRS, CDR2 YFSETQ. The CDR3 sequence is CASSLAPGSYNSPLHF. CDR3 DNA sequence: TGCGCCAGCAGCTTGGCCCCCGGCTCCTATAATTCACCCCTCCACTTT.

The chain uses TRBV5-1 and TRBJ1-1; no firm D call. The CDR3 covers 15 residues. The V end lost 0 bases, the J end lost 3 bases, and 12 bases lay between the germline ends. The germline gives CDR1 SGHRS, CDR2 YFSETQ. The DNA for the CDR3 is TGCGCCAGCAGCTTGGCCGTCCTTTCGGACACTGAAGCTTTCTTT. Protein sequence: CASSLAVLSDTEAFF.

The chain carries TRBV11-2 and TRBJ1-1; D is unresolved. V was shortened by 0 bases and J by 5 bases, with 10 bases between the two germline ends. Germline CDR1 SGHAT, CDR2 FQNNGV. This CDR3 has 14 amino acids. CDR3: CASSLEVGGTEAFF. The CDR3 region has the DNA TGTGCCAGCAGCTTAGAGGTGGGCGGGACTGAAGCTTTCTTT.

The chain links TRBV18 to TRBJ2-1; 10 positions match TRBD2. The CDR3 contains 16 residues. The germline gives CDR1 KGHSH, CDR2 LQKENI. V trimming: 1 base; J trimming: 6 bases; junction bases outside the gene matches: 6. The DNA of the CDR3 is TGTGCCAGCTCACCACTAGAAGCGGGAGGGAGCAATGAGCAGTTCTTC. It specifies CASSPLEAGGSNEQFF.